This is a list of T cell receptor beta chains from one sample in a study of blood T cell repertoires in COVID-19. Only in-frame clones appear in the TCRdb table, and some are missing; sequencing was by immunoSEQ multiplex PCR. The sample contains approximately 46,000 clones, roughly 68% of which appear only once. Sequencing was done on a sample of peripheral blood. These receptors all stem from an elderly man with acute or convalescent COVID-19. CDR3s include the opening cysteine and the closing phenylalanine or tryptophan. The D gene is left open where the match is weak. Clone size is not always given. Where it is, it says once, few, many or a class for expanded clones.

NA | TRBJ2-3 | TRBV6-1 | NA | CASSDRGLFGSITDTQYF | TGTGCTAGCAGTGATCGAGGCCTTTTTGGGAGTATCACAGATACGCAGTATTTT
once | TRBJ2-7 | TRBV2 | TRBD2 | CASGRLAGNYEQYF | TGTGCCAGCGGGCGACTAGCGGGAAACTACGAGCAGTACTTC
NA | TRBJ2-7 | TRBV10-3 | NA | CAISPQRHEQYF | TGTGCCATCAGTCCCCAGAGGCACGAGCAGTACTTC
NA | TRBJ1-2 | TRBV6-5 | NA | CASSPLPGSQTGYTF | TGTGCCAGCAGTCCACTTCCAGGGTCCCAGACTGGCTACACCTTC
once | TRBJ2-3 | TRBV6-1 | TRBD1 | CASSEYRGLADTQYF | TGTGCCAGCAGTGAGTACAGGGGGCTGGCAGATACGCAGTATTTT
NA | TRBJ2-5 | TRBV6-5 | TRBD2 | CASSSTSVIQETQYF | TGTGCCAGCAGTTCGACTAGCGTCATCCAAGAGACCCAGTACTTC
NA | TRBJ2-7 | TRBV28 | NA | CASSLRRRSYEQYF | TGTGCCAGCAGTTTAAGGCGGCGGTCCTACGAGCAGTACTTC
NA | TRBJ2-7 | TRBV18 | TRBD2 | CASSLSGSSYEQYF | TGTGCCAGCTCACTTAGCGGGAGCTCCTACGAGCAGTACTTC
NA | TRBJ2-1 | TRBV5-1 | NA | CASSRVGDSYNEQFF | TGCGCCAGCAGCCGCGTCGGGGACTCCTACAATGAGCAGTTCTTC
NA | TRBJ1-2 | TRBV5-1 | NA | CASSSLLDGYTF | TGCGCCAGCAGCTCCCTCCTCGATGGCTACACCTTC
NA | TRBJ2-6 | TRBV4-2 | TRBD1 | CASSQAPTGSGANVLTF | TGTGCCAGCAGCCAAGCCCCGACAGGGTCTGGGGCCAACGTCCTGACTTTC
few | TRBJ2-4 | TRBV5-8 | TRBD1 | CASSRDRVSAKNIQYF | TGTGCCAGCAGTCGGGACAGGGTTAGCGCCAAAAACATTCAGTACTTC
once | TRBJ2-6 | TRBV5-4 | TRBD2 | CASSHNSGSSGANVLTF | TGTGCCAGCAGCCATAACAGCGGGAGCTCTGGGGCCAACGTCCTGACTTTC
many | TRBJ2-1 | TRBV11-2 | TRBD2 | CASSPLRGRGNNEQFF | TGTGCCAGCAGCCCCCTTCGCGGGAGGGGTAACAATGAGCAGTTCTTC
NA | TRBJ2-5 | TRBV18 | TRBD1 | CASSRDRVRETQYF | TGTGCCAGCTCACGGGACAGAGTGAGGGAGACCCAGTACTTC